What follows describes a single T cell receptor (beta chain). The data derive from a study of a mutant IDH1 vaccine in newly diagnosed glioma. The overall study: Prior therapy was radiotherapy, temozolomide, or both; most received both.

The time point denotes: baseline, week 1 (first vaccination visit). The sample's treatment: pre-vaccination baseline after standard-of-care therapy. The V and J ends lost 0 bases and 1 base respectively, with 14 bases between them. The CDR3 length is 17 residues. The germline gives CDR1 LGHNA, CDR2 YSLEER. The method was immunoSEQ multiplex PCR; TCRdb's version includes in-frame clones alone and lacks a portion of them. The sample shows about 96,000 clones, around three quarters of them seen only once. Sequenced here: PBMCs, sampled from a glioma patient treated with radiotherapy, temozolomide or both. The V and J genes are TRBV4-3 and TRBJ2-3, with a tentative D call TRBD2 (5 bases). The receptor comes from a man in his forties with glioma. The CDR3 is CASSQDLPGSGTDTQYF. The CDR3 region has the DNA TGCGCCAGCAGCCAAGATCTTCCCGGTAGCGGCACAGATACGCAGTATTTT.